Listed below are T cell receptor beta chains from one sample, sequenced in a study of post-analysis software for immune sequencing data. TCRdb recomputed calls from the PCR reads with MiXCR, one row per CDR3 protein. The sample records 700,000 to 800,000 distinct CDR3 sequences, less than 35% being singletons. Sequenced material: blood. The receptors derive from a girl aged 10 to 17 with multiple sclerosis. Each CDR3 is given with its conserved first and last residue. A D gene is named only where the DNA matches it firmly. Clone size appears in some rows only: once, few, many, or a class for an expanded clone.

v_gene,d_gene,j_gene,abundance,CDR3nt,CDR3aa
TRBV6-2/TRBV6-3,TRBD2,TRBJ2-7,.,TGTGCCAGCAAGAAGACATCATGGGGGACTAGCTCCTACGAGCAGTACTTC,CASKKTSWGTSSYEQYF
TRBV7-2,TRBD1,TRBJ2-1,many,TGTGCCAGCAGCCTCTTTTTGACAGGGGCGAACTACAATGAGCAGTTCTTC,CASSLFLTGANYNEQFF
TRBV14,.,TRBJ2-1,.,TGTGCCAGCAGCCAGGGGCGGGCCGGCTACAATGAGCAGTTCTTC,CASSQGRAGYNEQFF
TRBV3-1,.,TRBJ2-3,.,TGTGCCAGCGGCCAAGGAGAGGGTGGCATATTTGATACGCAGTATTTT,CASGQGEGGIFDTQYF
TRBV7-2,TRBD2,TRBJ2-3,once,TGTGCCAGCAGCTTAGAGGCTAGCGGGGGTATGGGTACGCAGTATTTT,CASSLEASGGMGTQYF
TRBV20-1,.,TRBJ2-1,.,TGCAGTGCTGCGGGACTTTCATACAATGAGCAGTTCTTC,CSAAGLSYNEQFF
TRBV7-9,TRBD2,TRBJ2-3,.,TGTGCCAGCAGCTCCCGCGGCGGGGGGGCAGATACGCAGTATTTT,CASSSRGGGADTQYF
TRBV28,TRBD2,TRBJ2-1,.,TGTGCCAGCAGAAACACGGGACTAGCCTCCTACAATGAGCAGTTCTTC,CASRNTGLASYNEQFF
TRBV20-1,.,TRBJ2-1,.,TGCAGCGAAAAGGAGGGCCGCGATGAGCAGTTCTTC,CSEKEGRDEQFF
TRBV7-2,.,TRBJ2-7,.,TGTGCCAGCAGCCCCATGGCCCTAGCGAATGCCTACGAGCAGTACTTC,CASSPMALANAYEQYF
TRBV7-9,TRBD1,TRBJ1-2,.,TGTGCCAGCAGCTCAGGACAGGGTCACTATGGCTACACCTTC,CASSSGQGHYGYTF
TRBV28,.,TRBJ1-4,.,TGTGCCAGCAGGTCCCGGGACACTTTTACTAATGAAAAACTGTTTTTT,CASRSRDTFTNEKLFF
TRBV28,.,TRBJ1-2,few,TGTGCCAGCAGTTTTCAGCGGACATTCAACTATGGCTACACCTTC,CASSFQRTFNYGYTF
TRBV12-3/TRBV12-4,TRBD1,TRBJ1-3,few,TGTGCCACCAACAGGGGGCCTGGAAACACCATATATTTT,CATNRGPGNTIYF
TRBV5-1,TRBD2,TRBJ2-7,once,TGCGCCAGCAGCTTGGACAGACTAGCGGGAGAATTGGCAAATTTCGAGCAGTACTTC,CASSLDRLAGELANFEQYF
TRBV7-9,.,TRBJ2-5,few,TGTGCCAGCAGCCCCCGGGACGGAGAAGAGACCCAGTACTTC,CASSPRDGEETQYF
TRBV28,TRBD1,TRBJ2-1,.,TGTGCCAGCAGTCCAGGGACAGGGAGGGACCGCGAGCAGTTCTTC,CASSPGTGRDREQFF
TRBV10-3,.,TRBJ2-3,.,TGTGCCATCAGTGAGTTGCACCCTAGCACAGATACGCAGTATTTT,CAISELHPSTDTQYF
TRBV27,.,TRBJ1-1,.,TGTGCCAGCAGTTTACGGGATCCGCCAACTATTATGAACACTGAAGCTTTCTTT,CASSLRDPPTIMNTEAFF
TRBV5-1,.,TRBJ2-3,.,TGCGCCAGCAGCCTCACACGGGGGAGAGCCACAGATACGCAGTATTTT,CASSLTRGRATDTQYF
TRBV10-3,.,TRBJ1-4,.,TGTGCCATCAGTCGGGCGCCCGACGAAAAACTGTTTTTT,CAISRAPDEKLFF
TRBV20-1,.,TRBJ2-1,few,TGCAGTGGACGACTAGGCAATGAGCAGTTCTTC,CSGRLGNEQFF